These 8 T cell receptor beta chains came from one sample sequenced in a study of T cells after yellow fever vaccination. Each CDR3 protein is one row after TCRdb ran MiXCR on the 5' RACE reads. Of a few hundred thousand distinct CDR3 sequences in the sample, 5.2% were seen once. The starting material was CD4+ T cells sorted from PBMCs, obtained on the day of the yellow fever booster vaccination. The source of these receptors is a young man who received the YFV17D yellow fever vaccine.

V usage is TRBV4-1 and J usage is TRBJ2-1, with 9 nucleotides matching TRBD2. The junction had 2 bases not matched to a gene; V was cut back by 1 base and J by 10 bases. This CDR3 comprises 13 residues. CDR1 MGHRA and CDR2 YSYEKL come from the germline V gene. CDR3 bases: TGCGCCAGCAGCCAAGCTAGCGGGGCCGAGCAGTTCTTC. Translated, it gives CASSQASGAEQFF.

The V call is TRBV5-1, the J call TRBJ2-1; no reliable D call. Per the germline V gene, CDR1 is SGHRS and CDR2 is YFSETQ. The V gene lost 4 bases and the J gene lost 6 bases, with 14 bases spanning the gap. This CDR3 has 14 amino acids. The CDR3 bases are TGCGCCAGCAGCGACCGAGTGGGCACCAATGAGCAGTTCTTC. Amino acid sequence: CASSDRVGTNEQFF.

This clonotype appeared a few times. The CDR3 bases are TGTGCCACCGAGGGGACAGATACGCAGTATTTT. Amino acid sequence: CATEGTDTQYF. The chain has TRBV7-9 and TRBJ2-3; tentatively, D is TRBD1 or TRBD2 (5 bases each). Germline CDR1 and CDR2: SEHNR and FQNEAQ (reference sequence). This CDR3 contains 11 residues. The V gene lost 10 bases and the J gene lost 3 bases, with 8 bases spanning the gap.

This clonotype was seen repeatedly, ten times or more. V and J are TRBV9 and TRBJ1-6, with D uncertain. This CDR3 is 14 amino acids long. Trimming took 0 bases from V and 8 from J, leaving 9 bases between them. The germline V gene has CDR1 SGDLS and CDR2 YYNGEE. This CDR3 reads CASSVVGIDSPLHF. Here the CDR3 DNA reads TGTGCCAGCAGCGTAGTGGGGATTGATTCACCCCTCCACTTT.

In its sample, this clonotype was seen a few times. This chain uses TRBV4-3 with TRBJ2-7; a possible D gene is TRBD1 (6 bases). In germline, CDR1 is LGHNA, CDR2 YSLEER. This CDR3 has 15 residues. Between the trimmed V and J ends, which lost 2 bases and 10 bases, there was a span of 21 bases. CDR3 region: CASSQLVVGQGHQYF. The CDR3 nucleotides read TGCGCCAGCAGCCAATTGGTTGTAGGCCAGGGGCATCAGTACTTC.

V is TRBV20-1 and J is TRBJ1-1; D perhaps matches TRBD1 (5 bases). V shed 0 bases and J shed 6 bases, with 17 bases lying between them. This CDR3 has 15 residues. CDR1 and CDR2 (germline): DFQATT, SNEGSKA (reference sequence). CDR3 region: CSAREGSTGGAEAFF. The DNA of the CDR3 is TGCAGTGCTAGAGAAGGGTCAACGGGAGGGGCTGAAGCTTTCTTT.

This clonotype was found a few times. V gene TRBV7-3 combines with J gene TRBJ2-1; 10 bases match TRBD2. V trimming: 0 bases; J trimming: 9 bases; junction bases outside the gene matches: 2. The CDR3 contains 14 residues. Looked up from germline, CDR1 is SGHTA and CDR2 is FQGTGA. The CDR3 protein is CASSLTSSGGEQFF. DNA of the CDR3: TGTGCCAGCAGCTTAACTTCTAGCGGGGGTGAGCAGTTCTTC.

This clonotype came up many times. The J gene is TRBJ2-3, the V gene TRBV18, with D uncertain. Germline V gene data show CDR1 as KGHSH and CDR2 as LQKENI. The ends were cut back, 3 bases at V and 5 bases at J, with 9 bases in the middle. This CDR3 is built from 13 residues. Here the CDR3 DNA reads TGTGCCAGCTCACCCCCAGGTGGAGATACGCAGTATTTT. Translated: CASSPPGGDTQYF.